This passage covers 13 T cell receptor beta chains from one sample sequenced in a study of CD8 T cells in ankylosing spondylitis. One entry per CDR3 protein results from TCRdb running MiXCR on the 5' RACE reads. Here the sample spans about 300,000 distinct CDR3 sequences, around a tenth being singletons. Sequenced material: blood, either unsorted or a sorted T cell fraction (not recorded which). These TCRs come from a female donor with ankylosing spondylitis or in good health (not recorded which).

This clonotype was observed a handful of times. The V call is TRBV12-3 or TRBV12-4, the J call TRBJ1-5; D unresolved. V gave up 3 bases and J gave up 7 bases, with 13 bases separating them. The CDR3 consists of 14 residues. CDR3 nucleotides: TGTGCCAGCAGTTTCGAACAGTCCGGGCAGCCCCAGCATTTT. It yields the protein CASSFEQSGQPQHF.

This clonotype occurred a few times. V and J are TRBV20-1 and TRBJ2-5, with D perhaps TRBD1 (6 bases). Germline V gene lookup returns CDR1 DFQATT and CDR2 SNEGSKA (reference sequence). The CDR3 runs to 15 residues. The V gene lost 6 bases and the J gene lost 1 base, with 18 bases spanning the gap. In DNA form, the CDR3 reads TGCAGTGCCCCCCGAGGGGGTCTGTTCCAAGAGACCCAGTACTTC. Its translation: CSAPRGGLFQETQYF.

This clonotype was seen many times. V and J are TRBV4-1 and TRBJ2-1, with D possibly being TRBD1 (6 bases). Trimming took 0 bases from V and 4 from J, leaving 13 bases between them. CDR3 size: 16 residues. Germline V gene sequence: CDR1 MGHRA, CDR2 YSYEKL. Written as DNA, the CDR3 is TGCGCCAGCAGCCAAGATCAGTGGACAGTGTACAATGAGCAGTTCTTC. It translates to CASSQDQWTVYNEQFF.

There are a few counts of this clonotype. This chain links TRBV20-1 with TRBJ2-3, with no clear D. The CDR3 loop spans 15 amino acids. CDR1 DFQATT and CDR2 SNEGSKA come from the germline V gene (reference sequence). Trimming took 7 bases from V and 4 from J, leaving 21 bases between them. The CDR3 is CSGQGFGDIADTQYF. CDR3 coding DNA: TGCAGTGGGCAAGGGTTTGGCGATATTGCAGATACGCAGTATTTT.

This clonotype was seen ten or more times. The CDR3 sequence: CASRLAGLSGELFF. In DNA, the CDR3 is TGTGCCAGCAGACTAGCGGGTCTCTCCGGGGAGCTGTTTTTT. The chain has TRBV12-3 or TRBV12-4 and TRBJ2-2; 9 bases fit TRBD2. The V segment lost 6 bases and the J segment 6 bases; nucleotides outside the gene matches: 5. The CDR3 totals 14 residues.

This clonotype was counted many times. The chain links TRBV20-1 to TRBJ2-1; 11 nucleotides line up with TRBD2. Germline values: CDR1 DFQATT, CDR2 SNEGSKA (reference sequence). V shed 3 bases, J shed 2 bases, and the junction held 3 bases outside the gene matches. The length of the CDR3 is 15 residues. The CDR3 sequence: CSAREGLAAYNEQFF. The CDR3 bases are TGCAGTGCTAGGGAGGGACTAGCGGCCTACAATGAGCAGTTCTTC.

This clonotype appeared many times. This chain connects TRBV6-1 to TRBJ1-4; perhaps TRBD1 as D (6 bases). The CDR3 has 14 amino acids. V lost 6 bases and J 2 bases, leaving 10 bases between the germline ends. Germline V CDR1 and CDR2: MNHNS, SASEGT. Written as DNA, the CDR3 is TGTGCCAGCAGCAGGGGTCGGACTAATGAAAAACTGTTTTTT. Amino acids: CASSRGRTNEKLFF.

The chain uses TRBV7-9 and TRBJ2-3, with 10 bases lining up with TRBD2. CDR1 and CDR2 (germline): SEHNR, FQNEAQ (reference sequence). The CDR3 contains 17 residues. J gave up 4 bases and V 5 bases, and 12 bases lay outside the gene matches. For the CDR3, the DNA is TGTGCCAGCAGCGAAAGGGACGGACTAGCGGCCCCAGATACGCAGTATTTT. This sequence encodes CASSERDGLAAPDTQYF. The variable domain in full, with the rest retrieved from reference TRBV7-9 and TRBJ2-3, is DTGVSQNPRHKITKRGQNVTFRCDPISEHNRLYWYRQTLGQGPEFLTYFQNEAQLEKSRLLSDRFSAERPKGSFSTLEIQRTEQGDSAMYLCASSERDGLAAPDTQYFGPGTRLTVL.

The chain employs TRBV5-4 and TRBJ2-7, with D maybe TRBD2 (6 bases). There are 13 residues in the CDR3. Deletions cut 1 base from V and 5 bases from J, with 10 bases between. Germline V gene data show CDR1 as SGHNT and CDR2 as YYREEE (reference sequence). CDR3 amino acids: CASSLYGGNEQYF. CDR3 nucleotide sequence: TGTGCCAGCAGCTTGTACGGGGGAAACGAGCAGTACTTC.

CDR3 in amino acids: CASSPDRSWADTQYF. DNA for the CDR3: TGTGCCAGCAGCCCCGACAGATCGTGGGCAGATACGCAGTATTTT. The chain links TRBV6-1 to TRBJ2-3, with a tentative D call TRBD1 (5 bases). The CDR3 is 15 amino acids. V lost 6 bases to trimming and J lost 4 bases, with 17 bases between them. Germline CDR1 and CDR2: MNHNS and SASEGT.

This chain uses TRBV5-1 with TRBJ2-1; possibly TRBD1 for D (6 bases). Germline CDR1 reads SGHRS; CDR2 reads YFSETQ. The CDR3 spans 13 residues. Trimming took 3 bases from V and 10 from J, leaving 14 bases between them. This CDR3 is CASSSWTEGEQFF. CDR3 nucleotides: TGCGCCAGCAGCTCCTGGACAGAAGGCGAGCAGTTCTTC. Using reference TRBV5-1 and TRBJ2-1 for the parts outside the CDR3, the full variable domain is KAGVTQTPRYLIKTRGQQVTLSCSPISGHRSVSWYQQTPGQGLQFLFEYFSETQRNKGNFPGRFSGRQFSNSRSEMNVSTLELGDSALYLCASSSWTEGEQFFGPGTRLTVL.

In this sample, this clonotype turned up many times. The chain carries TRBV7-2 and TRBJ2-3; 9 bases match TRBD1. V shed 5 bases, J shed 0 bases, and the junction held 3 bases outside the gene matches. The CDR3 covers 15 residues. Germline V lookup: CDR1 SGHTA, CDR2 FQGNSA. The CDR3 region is CASSQDRGSTDTQYF. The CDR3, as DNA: TGTGCCAGCAGCCAGGACAGGGGTAGCACAGATACGCAGTATTTT. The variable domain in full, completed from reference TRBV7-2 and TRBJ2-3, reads GAGVSQSPSNKVTEKGKDVELRCDPISGHTALYWYRQSLGQGLEFLIYFQGNSAPDKSGLPSDRFSAERTGGSVSTLTIQRTQQEDSAVYLCASSQDRGSTDTQYFGPGTRLTVL.

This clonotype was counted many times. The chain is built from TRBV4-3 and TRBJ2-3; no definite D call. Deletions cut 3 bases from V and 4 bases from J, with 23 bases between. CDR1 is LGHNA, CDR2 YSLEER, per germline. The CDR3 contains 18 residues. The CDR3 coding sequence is TGCGCCAGCAGCCACCGAACCTATCAAGATATCCTTTCAGATACGCAGTATTTT. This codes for CASSHRTYQDILSDTQYF.